This T cell receptor (beta chain) originates from a study of blood T cell repertoires in COVID-19. Across the study: There were acute and convalescent COVID-19 samples, and they came from the United States, Italy and Spain.

Germline values: CDR1 SEHNR, CDR2 FQNEAQ (reference sequence). The junction had 16 bases not matched to a gene; V was cut back by 5 bases and J by 8 bases. This CDR3 contains 16 residues. Data came from immunoSEQ multiplex PCR; TCRdb stores just in-frame clones and leaves some out. The sample gives around 24,000 clones, 81% of which show up once; around 55% is in the top ten. This TCR derives from a man aged 50 to 60 with active or convalescent COVID-19. The specimen was peripheral blood. V gene TRBV7-9 combines with J gene TRBJ1-2; 8 bases are a match to TRBD1. Here the CDR3 reads CASSPPLGQGKEGYTF. The CDR3 coding sequence is TGTGCCAGCAGCCCGCCCCTCGGACAGGGAAAAGAAGGCTACACCTTC.